The 29 T cell receptor beta chains reported below all come from one sample, sequenced in a study of blood T cell repertoires in COVID-19. The table came from immunoSEQ multiplex PCR; TCRdb's copy has only in-frame clones and leaves some out. The sample yields about 70,000 clones, more than 60% seen once. The specimen was peripheral blood. Every receptor here comes from a woman older than 75 with active or convalescent COVID-19.

The chain uses TRBV7-8 and TRBJ1-2; D may be TRBD1 (5 bases). The germline V gene has CDR1 SGHVS and CDR2 FQNEAQ. CDR3 length: 12 amino acids. V was pared by 5 bases and J by 3 bases, with 7 bases between. The CDR3 sequence: CASSPRDYGYTF. CDR3 nucleotide sequence: TGTGCCAGCAGCCCCAGGGACTATGGCTACACCTTC.

This sequence joins TRBV5-1 and TRBJ2-2, with D uncertain. Per germline, CDR1 SGHRS and CDR2 YFSETQ. The ends were cut back, 7 bases at V and 8 bases at J, with 12 bases in the middle. The CDR3 is 12 residues long. CDR3 amino acids: CASHSLRGELFF. The CDR3, as DNA: TGCGCCAGCCACTCCCTTCGGGGGGAGCTGTTTTTT.

The gene calls are TRBV18 and TRBJ1-3, with a possible D match to TRBD1 (6 bases). Germline CDR1 reads KGHSH; CDR2 reads LQKENI. Trimming took off 3 bases at V and 0 bases at J, with 15 bases between the two ends. The CDR3 is 17 amino acids. The CDR3 sequence is CASSPYWTVRSGNTIYF. Here the CDR3 DNA reads TGTGCCAGCTCACCCTACTGGACAGTCCGCTCTGGAAACACCATATATTTT.

This chain connects TRBV6-1 to TRBJ1-6; 9 bases are shared with TRBD1. The CDR3 runs to 22 residues. CDR1 and CDR2 from the germline V gene are MNHNS and SASEGT. J lost 0 bases, V lost 2 bases, and 17 bases had no gene match. In DNA, the CDR3 is TGTGCCAGCAGTGAAAGGTCCCGGACAGGGGACCGAACGGGCTCCTATAATTCACCCCTCCACTTT. Protein sequence: CASSERSRTGDRTGSYNSPLHF.

CDR3 protein: CAWERGTDTQYF. CDR3 coding DNA: TGTGCCTGGGAGCGGGGCACAGATACGCAGTATTTT. The chain employs TRBV30 and TRBJ2-3; D is perhaps TRBD2 (6 bases). V lost 5 bases and J lost 1, with 7 bases in between. Germline V lookup: CDR1 GTSNPN, CDR2 SVGIG (reference sequence). The CDR3 spans 12 residues.

The V call is TRBV6-1, the J call TRBJ2-3, with 11 nucleotides matching TRBD2. CDR1 and CDR2 (germline): MNHNS, SASEGT. The CDR3 has 16 residues. The V and J ends lost 3 bases and 9 bases, in that order; junction bases with no gene match: 11. Here the CDR3 DNA reads TGTGCCAGCAGTGAGTCTAGCGGGGGGCGCCCGGAGACGCAGTATTTT. Translated: CASSESSGGRPETQYF.

This clone was seen more than once but under ten times. This chain links TRBV2 with TRBJ2-7; 7 bases agree with TRBD2. Trimming cost V 6 bases and J 0 bases; bases outside gene matches: 5. This CDR3 region has 14 residues. The V gene's germline CDR1 is SNHLY and CDR2 FYNNEI. The CDR3 region is CASRRGTNSYEQYF. The DNA for the CDR3 is TGTGCCAGCAGGAGAGGGACTAACTCCTACGAGCAGTACTTC.

This clone has only one observation. This rearrangement joins TRBV19 to TRBJ1-5; no firm D call. The CDR3 runs 16 residues. V shed 7 bases and J shed 2 bases, with 18 bases lying between them. CDR1 and CDR2 from the germline V gene are LNHDA and SQIVND (reference sequence). The CDR3 region is CASTGLREGGNQPQHF. The CDR3 nucleotides are TGTGCCAGTACGGGCCTACGGGAGGGAGGCAATCAGCCCCAGCATTTT. Supplemented by reference TRBV19 and TRBJ1-5, the full variable domain reads DGGITQSPKYLFRKEGQNVTLSCEQNLNHDAMYWYRQDPGQGLRLIYYSQIVNDFQKGDIAEGYSVSREKKESFPLTVTSAQKNPTAFYLCASTGLREGGNQPQHFGDGTRLSIL.

This chain uses TRBV7-9 with TRBJ1-1, with 7 bases fitting TRBD1. The V gene end was trimmed by 5 bases and the J gene end by 11 bases; junction bases not matched to a gene: 8. The CDR3 sequence is 12 residues long. The germline CDR1 and CDR2 sequences are SEHNR and FQNEAQ (reference sequence). CDR3 sequence: CASSQTTGTAFF. DNA for the CDR3: TGTGCCAGCAGCCAGACGACAGGGACGGCTTTCTTT.

The chain uses TRBV11-2 and TRBJ2-5; 7 bases align to TRBD1. The CDR3 is 13 amino acids. Per germline, CDR1 SGHAT and CDR2 FQNNGV. The J segment lost 2 bases and the V segment lost 5 bases, leaving 2 bases of the junction unmatched. CDR3 in amino acids: CASSRDRQETQYF. CDR3 DNA: TGTGCCAGCAGCAGGGACAGACAAGAGACCCAGTACTTC.

The chain links TRBV9 to TRBJ2-5; 9 bases fit TRBD1. V lost 0 bases, J lost 2 bases, and 2 bases stayed unmatched. CDR1 and CDR2 from the germline V gene are SGDLS and YYNGEE. The CDR3 is 15 amino acids. The CDR3 DNA follows: TGTGCCAGCAGCGTAGCGACAGGGGGGCAAGAGACCCAGTACTTC. It translates to CASSVATGGQETQYF.

V is TRBV15 and J is TRBJ2-7; 8 bases are a match to TRBD2. The CDR3 sequence is 14 residues long. Germline V gives CDR1 LNHNV, CDR2 YYDKDF (reference sequence). The ends lost 5 bases at V and 7 bases at J; junction bases unmatched: 10. CDR3 protein: CATSPGGGLVEQYF. The CDR3 nucleotides are TGTGCCACCAGCCCCGGGGGGGGACTAGTAGAGCAGTACTTC.

The chain carries TRBV29-1 and TRBJ2-2, with D maybe TRBD1 (6 bases). CDR3 length equals 14 residues. Trimming took 4 bases from V and 1 from J, leaving 10 bases between them. Germline CDR1 and CDR2: SQVTM and ANQGSEA. The CDR3 DNA reads as TGCAGCGTTGCTGGGGGCAGGAACACCGGGGAGCTGTTTTTT. Translation: CSVAGGRNTGELFF.

The sample holds one count of this clone. The chain is built from TRBV19 and TRBJ1-1; no definite D call. Germline V lookup: CDR1 LNHDA, CDR2 SQIVND (reference sequence). V gave up 8 bases and J gave up 11 bases, with 12 bases separating them. The CDR3 is 10 residues long. The CDR3 loop is CASAGRGAFF. DNA for the CDR3: TGTGCCAGTGCCGGCAGAGGGGCTTTCTTT. The entire variable domain, with the rest obtained from reference TRBV19 and TRBJ1-1, is as follows: DGGITQSPKYLFRKEGQNVTLSCEQNLNHDAMYWYRQDPGQGLRLIYYSQIVNDFQKGDIAEGYSVSREKKESFPLTVTSAQKNPTAFYLCASAGRGAFFGQGTRLTVV.

In its sample, this clone was seen once. The V call is TRBV6-5, the J call TRBJ2-7; 9 bases agree with TRBD1. V shed 2 bases and J 2 bases; nucleotides not matched to a gene: 4. Per the germline V gene, CDR1 is MNHEY and CDR2 is SVGAGI. The CDR3 totals 15 residues. The DNA of the CDR3 is TGTGCCAGCAGTTACCGGGACAGGGAGGCCTACGAGCAGTACTTC. Translation: CASSYRDREAYEQYF.

This clone was recorded a few times. The V call is TRBV4-3, the J call TRBJ1-1; 7 positions agree with TRBD1. Trimming cost V 1 base and J 4 bases; bases outside gene matches: 6. From germline, CDR1 is LGHNA and CDR2 YSLEER. CDR3 length equals 15 residues. CDR3 coding DNA: TGCGCCAGCAGCCAAGGGACCCCAGGGGGCACTGAAGCTTTCTTT. It encodes CASSQGTPGGTEAFF.

This sequence joins TRBV6-5 and TRBJ2-7; TRBD2 agrees at 8 bases. CDR3 length equals 13 residues. The V gene end was trimmed by 7 bases and the J gene end by 4 bases; junction bases not matched to a gene: 6. Germline V CDR1 and CDR2: MNHEY, SVGAGI. CDR3 sequence reads: CASTRGVRYEQYF. The DNA of the CDR3 is TGTGCCAGCACGCGGGGGGTTCGGTACGAGCAGTACTTC.

The V call is TRBV2, the J call TRBJ2-5, with 8 bases identical to TRBD1. With 3 bases clipped from V and 10 bases from J, the junction kept 7 bases outside the gene matches. This CDR3 is 13 amino acids long. Germline V gene lookup returns CDR1 SNHLY and CDR2 FYNNEI. The CDR3, as DNA: TGTGCCAGCAGTGATTTAAGGGACAGGCGCCAGTACTTC. Its protein is CASSDLRDRRQYF. Supplemented by reference TRBV2 and TRBJ2-5, the full variable domain reads EPEVTQTPSHQVTQMGQEVILRCVPISNHLYFYWYRQILGQKVEFLVSFYNNEISEKSEIFDDQFSVERPDGSNFTLKIRSTKLEDSAMYFCASSDLRDRRQYFGPGTRLLVL.

This chain joins TRBV18 and TRBJ1-1, with a possible D match to TRBD1 (6 bases). The germline V and J ends were trimmed by 4 bases and 0 bases, with 12 bases remaining between them. Germline CDR1 and CDR2: KGHSH and LQKENI. This CDR3 is built from 15 residues. CDR3 DNA sequence: TGTGCCAGCTCACTGACAGGAAAGATGAACACTGAAGCTTTCTTT. Translating gives CASSLTGKMNTEAFF.

V and J are TRBV2 and TRBJ1-1; D perhaps matches TRBD1 (5 bases). CDR3 size: 13 residues. Germline V gives CDR1 SNHLY, CDR2 FYNNEI. V was pared by 0 bases and J by 7 bases, with 9 bases between. As DNA, the CDR3 is TGTGCCAGCAGTGAAGCGTTCGGGGGTGAAGCTTTCTTT. Protein sequence: CASSEAFGGEAFF.

The chain combines TRBV5-4 with TRBJ1-2; 7 bases fit TRBD1. CDR3 length: 13 amino acids. CDR1 is SGHNT, CDR2 YYREEE, per germline (reference sequence). V was pared by 0 bases and J by 8 bases, with 4 bases of the junction left unmatched. The CDR3 DNA reads TGTGCCAGCAGCTTGGAGGGGGCGGCAGGCTACACCTTC. As protein: CASSLEGAAGYTF.

This chain joins TRBV7-8 and TRBJ2-7, with 8 positions matching TRBD1. The V segment lost 7 bases and the J segment 0 bases; nucleotides outside the gene matches: 8. Germline V gives CDR1 SGHVS, CDR2 FQNEAQ. This CDR3 has 15 amino acids. The CDR3 reads CASTQRTGSSYEQYF. CDR3 bases: TGTGCCAGCACCCAAAGGACAGGGAGCTCCTACGAGCAGTACTTC.

The chain recombines TRBV12-3 or TRBV12-4 with TRBJ1-3; D is ambiguous. V lost 0 bases and J 4 bases, leaving 4 bases between the germline ends. This CDR3 is 13 amino acids long. DNA of the CDR3: TGTGCCAGCAGTTTAGCTCCGGGAAACACCATATATTTT. As protein: CASSLAPGNTIYF.

The chain uses TRBV14 and TRBJ2-3, with D possibly TRBD2 on 5 matching bases. Trimming removed 0 bases from V and 1 base from J, with 26 bases in between. Per germline, CDR1 SGHDN and CDR2 FVKESK. The CDR3 runs to 21 residues. CDR3 sequence (DNA): TGTGCCAGCAGCCAAGAGAAGGTGGGCCTTCCCCCAAGGGAGCGCACAGATACGCAGTATTTT. Translating it yields CASSQEKVGLPPRERTDTQYF.

This CDR3 reads CASSLDGGVDNSPLHF. CDR3 nucleotides: TGTGCCAGCAGCTTAGATGGGGGCGTCGATAATTCACCCCTCCACTTT. V gene TRBV7-2 combines with J gene TRBJ1-6, with TRBD1 as a possible D gene (6 bases). Per germline, CDR1 SGHTA and CDR2 FQGNSA. The CDR3 length is 16 residues. Trimming removed 1 base from V and 5 bases from J, with 12 bases in between.

This sequence joins TRBV12-3 or TRBV12-4 and TRBJ2-3, with D perhaps matching TRBD1 (6 bases). V was clipped by 4 bases and J by 6 bases, with 8 bases between them. CDR3 length: 12 amino acids. CDR3 DNA: TGTGCCAGCAGTTCAGGGGCGGATACGCAGTATTTT. Translated: CASSSGADTQYF.

The CDR3 region is CASGIGGTDTQYF. The CDR3 DNA follows: TGTGCCTCGGGCATCGGAGGGACAGATACGCAGTATTTT. The V gene is TRBV28, the J gene TRBJ2-3; D is possibly TRBD2 (6 bases). Per the germline V gene, CDR1 is MDHEN and CDR2 is SYDVKM. CDR3 length: 13 amino acids. Trimming removed 11 bases at V and 3 bases at J, with 15 bases between.

The chain employs TRBV6-1 and TRBJ1-5, with D possibly TRBD1 on 6 matching bases. Germline CDR1 MNHNS, CDR2 SASEGT. The CDR3 contains 14 residues. The V gene lost 3 bases and the J gene lost 4 bases, with 10 bases spanning the gap. CDR3 bases: TGTGCCAGCAGTGAGGCCAGGGGAAATCAGCCCCAGCATTTT. Protein product: CASSEARGNQPQHF.

This chain connects TRBV11-2 to TRBJ2-7; TRBD1 agrees at 7 bases. CDR3 length equals 15 residues. The trim removed 0 bases at V and 2 bases at J, leaving 4 bases unmatched. Germline CDR1 SGHAT, CDR2 FQNNGV. In DNA, the CDR3 is TGTGCCAGCAGCTTAGATGAGGGGGCCACCTACGAGCAGTACTTC. Translated: CASSLDEGATYEQYF.